The present TCR beta chain was sequenced within a study of T cells in Graves' hyperthyroidism and ophthalmopathy. General observations from the study: In validation, the model predicted ophthalmopathy. These predictions came a median approximately six months before onset.

For ophthalmopathy patients, the Clinical Activity Score was at least 3 and the NOSPECS grade at least 4; duration was under 3 months. Orbital computed tomography, thyroid ultrasound, serum thyroxine and TRAb, and clinical symptoms together informed the diagnoses. V was pared by 2 bases and J by 4 bases, with 6 bases of the junction left unmatched. Germline loops: CDR1 WSHSY, CDR2 SAAADI. The CDR3 is 15 amino acids. The sample holds one count of this clonotype. Its matching antigen is unknown. From RNA transcripts, TCR beta CDR3 regions were amplified. The HTBI primer set drove a first-round RT-PCR of the TCR CDR3. One entry per CDR3 protein, called by TCRdb with MiXCR from the multiplex PCR reads. The sample lists 300,000 to 450,000 distinct CDR3 sequences, 14% occurring once.

The clonotype comes from a woman aged 30 to 39 with Graves' ophthalmopathy. This chain connects TRBV10-2 to TRBJ1-2, with 8 bases lining up with TRBD1. The sequenced sample was blood. The CDR3 loop is CASSEPDRAIYGYTF. DNA of the CDR3: TGCGCCAGCAGTGAGCCGGACAGGGCCATCTATGGCTACACCTTC.